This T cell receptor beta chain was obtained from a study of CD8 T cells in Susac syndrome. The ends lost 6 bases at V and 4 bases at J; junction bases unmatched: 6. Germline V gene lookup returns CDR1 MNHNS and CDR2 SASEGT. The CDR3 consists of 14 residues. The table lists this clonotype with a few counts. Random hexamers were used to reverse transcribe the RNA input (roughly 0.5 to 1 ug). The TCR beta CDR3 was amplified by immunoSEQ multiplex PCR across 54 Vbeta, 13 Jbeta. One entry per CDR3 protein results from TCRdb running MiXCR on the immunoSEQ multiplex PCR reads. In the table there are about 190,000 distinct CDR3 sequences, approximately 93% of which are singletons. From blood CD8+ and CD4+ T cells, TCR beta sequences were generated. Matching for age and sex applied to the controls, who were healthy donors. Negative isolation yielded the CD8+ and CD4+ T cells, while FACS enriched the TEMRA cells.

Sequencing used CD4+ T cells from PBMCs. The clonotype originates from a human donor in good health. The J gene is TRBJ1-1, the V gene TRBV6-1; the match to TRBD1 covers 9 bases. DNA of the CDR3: TGTGCCAGCAGAGACAGGGGGAGACGCACTGAAGCTTTCTTT. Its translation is CASRDRGRRTEAFF.